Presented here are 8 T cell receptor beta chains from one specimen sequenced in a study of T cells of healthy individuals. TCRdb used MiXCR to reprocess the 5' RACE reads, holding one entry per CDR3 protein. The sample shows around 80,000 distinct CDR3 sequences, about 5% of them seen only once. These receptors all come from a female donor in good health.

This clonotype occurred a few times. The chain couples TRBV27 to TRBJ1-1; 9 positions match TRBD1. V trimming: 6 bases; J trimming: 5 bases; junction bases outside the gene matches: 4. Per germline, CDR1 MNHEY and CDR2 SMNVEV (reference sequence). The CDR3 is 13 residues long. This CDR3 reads CASRGQGWTEAFF. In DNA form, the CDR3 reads TGTGCCAGCAGGGGACAGGGATGGACTGAAGCTTTCTTT.

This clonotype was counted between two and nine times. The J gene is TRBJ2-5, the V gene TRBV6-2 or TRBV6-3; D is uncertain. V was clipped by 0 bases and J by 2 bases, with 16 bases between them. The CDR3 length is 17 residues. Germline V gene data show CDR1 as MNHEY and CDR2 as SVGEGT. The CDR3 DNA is TGTGCCAGCAGTTACTCCCTACGTAAGGGCATACAAGAGACCCAGTACTTC. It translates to CASSYSLRKGIQETQYF.

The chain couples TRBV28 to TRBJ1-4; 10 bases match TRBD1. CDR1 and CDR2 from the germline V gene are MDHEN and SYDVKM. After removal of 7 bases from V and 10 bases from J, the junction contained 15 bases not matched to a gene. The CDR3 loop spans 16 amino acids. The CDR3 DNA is TGTGCCAGCACTCCTATTGGGACAGGGGAATTTGCAAAACTGTTTTTT. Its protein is CASTPIGTGEFAKLFF.

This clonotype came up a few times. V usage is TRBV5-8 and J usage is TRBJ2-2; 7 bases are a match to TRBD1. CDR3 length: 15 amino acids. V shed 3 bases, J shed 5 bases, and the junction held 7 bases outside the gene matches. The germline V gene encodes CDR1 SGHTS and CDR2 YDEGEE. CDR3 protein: CASSSYRGITGELFF. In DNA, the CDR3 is TGTGCCAGCAGCTCGTACAGGGGAATAACCGGGGAGCTGTTTTTT. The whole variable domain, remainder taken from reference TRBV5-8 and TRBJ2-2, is EAGVTQSPTHLIKTRGQQATLRCSPISGHTSVYWYQQALGLGLQFLLWYDEGEERNRGNFPPRFSGRQFPNYSSELNVNALELEDSALYLCASSSYRGITGELFFGEGSRLTVL.

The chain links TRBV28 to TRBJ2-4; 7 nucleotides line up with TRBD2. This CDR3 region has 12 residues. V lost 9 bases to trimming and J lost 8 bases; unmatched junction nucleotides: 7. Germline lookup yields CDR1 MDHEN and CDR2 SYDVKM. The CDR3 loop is CASSTSDDIQYF. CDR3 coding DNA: TGTGCCAGTAGTACTAGCGATGACATTCAGTACTTC.

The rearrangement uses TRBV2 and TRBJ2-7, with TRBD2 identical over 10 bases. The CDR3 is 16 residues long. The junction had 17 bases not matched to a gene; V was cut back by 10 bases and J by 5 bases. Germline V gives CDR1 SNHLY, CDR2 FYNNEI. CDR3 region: CATVDPLAGEGHEQYF. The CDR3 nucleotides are TGTGCCACCGTTGACCCCCTAGCGGGAGAGGGCCACGAGCAGTACTTC.

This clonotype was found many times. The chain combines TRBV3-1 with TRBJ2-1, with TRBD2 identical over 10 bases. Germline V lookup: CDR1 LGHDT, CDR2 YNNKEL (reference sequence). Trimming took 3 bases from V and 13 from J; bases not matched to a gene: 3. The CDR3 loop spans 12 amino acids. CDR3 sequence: CASSHSGRSQFF. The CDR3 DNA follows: TGTGCCAGCAGCCATAGCGGGAGGTCCCAGTTCTTC.

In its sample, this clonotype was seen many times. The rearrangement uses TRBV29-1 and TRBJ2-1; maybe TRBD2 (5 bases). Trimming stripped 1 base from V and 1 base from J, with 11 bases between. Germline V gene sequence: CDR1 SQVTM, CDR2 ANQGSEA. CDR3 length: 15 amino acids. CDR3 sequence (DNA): TGCAGCGTTGAAGGACGGGAAGGGTCCTACAATGAGCAGTTCTTC. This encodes CSVEGREGSYNEQFF.